This T cell receptor beta chain is from a study of vaccination and CD4 T cells after COVID-19. The Oncomine TCR Beta short-read assay sequenced DNA from cultured CD4+ T cells. TCRdb analysed the PCR reads with MiXCR anew, one entry per CDR3 protein. The top ten clones hold 8% to 13% of a sample with approximately 17,000 distinct CDR3 sequences, around three fifths of them seen once. Treatment defined: approximately 10-day PBMC culture with coronavirus spike peptide pools or control peptides (ViraFEST assay). This CDR3 spans 13 amino acids. Germline CDR1 DFQATT, CDR2 SNEGSKA (reference sequence). The V gene lost 6 bases and the J gene lost 5 bases, with 17 bases spanning the gap. A note on this clonotype: As yet, its antigen is unknown.

The receptor's source is a human donor who had recovered from COVID-19. Sequenced material: CD4+ T cells from blood, cultured in vitro. This chain joins TRBV20-1 and TRBJ2-7; a weak D match, TRBD1 (5 bases). The chain's CDR3 is CSALKGKVDEQYF. The CDR3 DNA is TGCAGTGCCCTTAAGGGGAAAGTGGACGAGCAGTACTTC.